The present TCR beta chain was sequenced within a study of T cells in tuberculosis. Study-level information: T cells were selected with CD1B tetramers loaded with glucose monomycolate.

J was trimmed by 5 bases and V by 5 bases; bases with no gene match: 11. The CDR3 totals 17 residues. CDR1 is SGHAT and CDR2 is FQNNGV in the germline V gene. TCRdb's copy holds only in-frame clones and misses some; the assay was immunoSEQ multiplex PCR. The sample includes about 34,000 clones, 93% of them seen just once. Concerning this clone itself: Antigen specificity is unknown.

Stated time point: new active TB diagnosis, blood taken before or within 7 days of starting treatment. Patients were newly diagnosed, HIV-seronegative, and aged 18 or older. On average approximately 90,000 T cells per donor were immunosequenced. General observations from the study: GMM-specific TCRs were nearer to active tuberculosis alpha repertoires, suggesting expansion.

This rearrangement joins TRBV11-2 to TRBJ2-1, with 11 positions matching TRBD2. This specimen was PBMCs, taken at tuberculosis diagnosis. The sequence derives from an adult with tuberculosis. CDR3 DNA: TGTGCCAGCAGCCTCCACCCTAGCGGGGGGCTTAACAATGAGCAGTTCTTC. It encodes CASSLHPSGGLNNEQFF. Supplemented by reference TRBV11-2 and TRBJ2-1, the full variable domain reads EAGVAQSPRYKIIEKRQSVAFWCNPISGHATLYWYQQILGQGPKLLIQFQNNGVVDDSQLPKDRFSAERLKGVDSTLKIQPAKLEDSAVYLCASSLHPSGGLNNEQFFGPGTRLTVL.